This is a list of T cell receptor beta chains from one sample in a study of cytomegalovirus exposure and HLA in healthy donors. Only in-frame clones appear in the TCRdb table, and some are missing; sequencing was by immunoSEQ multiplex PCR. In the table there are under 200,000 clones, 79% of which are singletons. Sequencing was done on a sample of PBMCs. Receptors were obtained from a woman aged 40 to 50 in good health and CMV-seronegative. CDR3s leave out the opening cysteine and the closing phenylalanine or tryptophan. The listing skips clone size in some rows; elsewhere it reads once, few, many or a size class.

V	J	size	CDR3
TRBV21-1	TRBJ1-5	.	ASSKGGTNVAGLPQPQH
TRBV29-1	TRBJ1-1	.	SVEDGGYTEAF
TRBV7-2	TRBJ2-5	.	ASSLNPTGHTETQY
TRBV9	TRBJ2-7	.	ASSVGARSHEQY
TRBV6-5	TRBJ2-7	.	ASSYSGQVTYEQY
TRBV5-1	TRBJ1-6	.	ASSRTTELSSPLH
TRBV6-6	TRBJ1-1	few	ASNGQGATEAF
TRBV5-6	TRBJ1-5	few	ASSLRGDQPQH
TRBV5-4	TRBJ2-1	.	ASSGVPRGGGFDEQF
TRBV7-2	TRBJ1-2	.	ASRFWDRATNYGYT
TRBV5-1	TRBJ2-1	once	ASSIRTSGGYNEQF
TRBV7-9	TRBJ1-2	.	ASSLVQSHGYT
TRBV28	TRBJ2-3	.	ASRPSGSTDTQY
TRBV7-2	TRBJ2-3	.	ASSSRRGGTPSTDTQY
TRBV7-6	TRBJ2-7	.	ASSLPAGGGFNEQY
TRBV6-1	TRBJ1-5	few	ASSELTDRRGQPQH
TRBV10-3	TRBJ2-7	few	AISEGKGQGTTHEQY
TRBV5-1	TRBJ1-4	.	ASQSGGVGEKLF